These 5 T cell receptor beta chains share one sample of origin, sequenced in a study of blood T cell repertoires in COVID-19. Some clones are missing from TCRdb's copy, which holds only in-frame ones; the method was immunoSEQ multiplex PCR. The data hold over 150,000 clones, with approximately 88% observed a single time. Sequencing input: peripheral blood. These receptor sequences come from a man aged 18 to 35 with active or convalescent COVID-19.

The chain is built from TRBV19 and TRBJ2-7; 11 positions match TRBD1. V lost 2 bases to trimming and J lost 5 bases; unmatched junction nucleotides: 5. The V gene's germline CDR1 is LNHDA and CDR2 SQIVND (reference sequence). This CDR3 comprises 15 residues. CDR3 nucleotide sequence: TGTGCCAGTAGTATAAGGGACAGGGGGACCGACGAGCAGTACTTC. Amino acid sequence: CASSIRDRGTDEQYF.

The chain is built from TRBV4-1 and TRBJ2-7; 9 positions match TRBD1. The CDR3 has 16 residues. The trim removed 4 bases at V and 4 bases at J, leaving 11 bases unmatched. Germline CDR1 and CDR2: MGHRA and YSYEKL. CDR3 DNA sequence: TGCGCCAGCAGCCCATCAGGGACAGGGAGCGGGTACGAGCAGTACTTC. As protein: CASSPSGTGSGYEQYF.

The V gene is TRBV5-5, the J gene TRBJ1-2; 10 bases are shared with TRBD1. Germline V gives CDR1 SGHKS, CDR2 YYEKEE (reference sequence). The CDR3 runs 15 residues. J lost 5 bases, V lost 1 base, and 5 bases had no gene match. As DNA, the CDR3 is TGTGCCAGCAGCTTGCAACCGGGACAGGGGTATGGCTACACCTTC. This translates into CASSLQPGQGYGYTF.

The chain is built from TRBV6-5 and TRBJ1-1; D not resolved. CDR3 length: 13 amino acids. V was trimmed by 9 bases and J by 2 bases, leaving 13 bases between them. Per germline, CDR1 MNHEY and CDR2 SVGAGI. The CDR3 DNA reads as TGTGCCAGTAGGGCGGGAAGAAACACTGAAGCTTTCTTT. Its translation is CASRAGRNTEAFF.

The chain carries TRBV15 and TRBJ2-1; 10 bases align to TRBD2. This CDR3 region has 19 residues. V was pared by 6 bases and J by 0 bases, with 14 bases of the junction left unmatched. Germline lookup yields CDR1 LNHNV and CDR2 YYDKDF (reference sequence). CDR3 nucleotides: TGTGCCACCAGTCAAGGGGGGCTAGCGGGAGTCTTCTCCTACAATGAGCAGTTCTTC. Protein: CATSQGGLAGVFSYNEQFF.